What follows is one T cell receptor beta chain and its context. Its target antigen remains unknown. No base-level quality is on record; no much larger clone is a single base apart. The germline V gene yields SGHTA for CDR1 and FQGTGA for CDR2. The CDR3 sequence holds 13 residues, the cysteine and phenylalanine included. Here the CDR3 DNA is all that survives: 39 bases in frame from base 1. V loses 4 bases of germline sequence and J loses 1 base, and the interval between the two ends is 7 bases. The data stem from a study of T cell responses to AZD1222 COVID-19 vaccine (dated by TCRdb to the early 2020s). Some background on the complete study: Because spike-specific TCR depth and breadth did not differ between the two schedules, AZD1222 recipients who got a second dose at roughly 4 weeks were pooled with those who got a second dose at roughly 12 weeks. A total of just over 230 trial participants underwent TCR sequencing, of whom roughly 210 had received two doses of AZD1222 and about 25 had received two doses of the MenACWY control vaccine. Trial participants were enrolled by age into subgroups of 18-55, 56-69 and 70-plus years, and about 150, 27 and 61 TCR-sequenced participants, respectively, were included in these subgroups.

The CDR3 regions of human TCRbeta chains were analyzed by immunosequencing. Regarding the original processing steps: Repertoire TCRs were checked for matches against a reference library of SARS-CoV-2-specific TCRs that had been generated using the MIRA antigen-specificity platform. Breadth was defined as the fraction of unique TCRs that were SARS-CoV-2-associated, and depth was defined as the fraction of total T cells that were SARS-CoV-2-associated. Using the MIRA data, each spike-specific TCR was mapped to the spike region that the TCR reacts to and placed in a CD4 or CD8 class. Log10-transformed breadth and depth values were compared by one-way ANOVA with Sidak's multiple comparisons tests. The table comes from immuneACCESS by way of TCRdb, which keeps in-frame sequences with V and J called. Part of the clones is missing from these tables; in studies checked, under half for an unresolved V gene and the rest for unknown reasons. V, J and clone size are those of that table, while D and trimming were read from the DNA. Here the sample has about 160,000 clones; almost 90% occur a single time. The biggest ten clones account for approximately 5.7% of the sample.

The sample's time point label, decoded: baseline before first vaccination. Vaccinee samples came from UK trials COV001 and COV002, including a single-blind randomized controlled phase 2/3 trial of AZD1222 (ChAdOx1 nCoV-19) in healthy adults. For TCRbeta chain sequencing, PBMC samples from trial participants were taken at day 0 and at day 28 after the second dose. Points the paper makes about the study in general: The vaccine-associated CD4 TCRs covered the entire spike protein, and the dominant responses fell in regions 160-218 and 743-854. In the small 56-69-year group, the increase in depth fell short of significance, most likely because of low power. A significant rise in spike-specific TCR breadth and depth was observed after two AZD1222 doses relative to day 0 and relative to MenACWY recipients. Nearly half of unique spike-specific TCRs reportedly recognized epitopes outside regions mutated in the B.1.351 and B.1.1.7 variants. Most participants were white British and females outnumbered males, and the authors suggested that clonal diversity may have been underestimated. Conclusions about previously exposed vaccinees were limited because only a handful of AZD1222 recipients were SARS-CoV-2 seropositive at baseline. Because no samples from the day 14 peak response were available, repertoires could be characterized only after the peak T cell response.

This chain joins TRBV7-3 to TRBJ1-1, with the D gene call left open. The source of this sequence is an adult in good health. The specimen comprised peripheral blood, sampled on day 0 of AZD1222 vaccination. The nucleotide sequence is TGTGCCAGCAGCTCGTCTACGAACACTGAAGCTTTCTTT. This sequence encodes CASSSSTNTEAFF.